Shown below are 26 T cell receptor beta chains from a single sample sequenced in a study of shared clonotypes between healthy human individuals. Clones were read by immunoSEQ multiplex PCR, and TCRdb kept only the in-frame ones, dropping some. The table records about 1 million clones, about 80% of them present only once. The sequenced sample was memory CD4+ T cells sorted from blood. Stated subset: CD45RA-negative fraction. The source of these receptors is a man between 18 and 29 years old in good health.

The chain joins TRBV6-5 to TRBJ2-7, with unresolved D. V was clipped by 0 bases and J by 2 bases, with 11 bases between them. Germline V lookup: CDR1 MNHEY, CDR2 SVGAGI. This CDR3 comprises 15 residues. The CDR3 protein is CASSYSSQTTYEQYF. The CDR3 nucleotides are TGTGCCAGCAGTTACTCGAGTCAGACGACCTACGAGCAGTACTTC.

V gene TRBV5-4 combines with J gene TRBJ2-3, with 9 nucleotides matching TRBD1. This CDR3 has 20 residues. V was pared by 0 bases and J by 2 bases, with 16 bases of the junction left unmatched. From germline, CDR1 is SGHNT and CDR2 YYREEE (reference sequence). CDR3 amino acids: CASSLANRGQRTSFTDTQYF. The CDR3 nucleotides are TGTGCCAGCAGCTTGGCGAACAGGGGGCAAAGGACTAGTTTCACAGATACGCAGTATTTT.

This sequence joins TRBV5-4 and TRBJ1-6, with TRBD1 matching 9 bases. Germline loops: CDR1 SGHNT, CDR2 YYREEE (reference sequence). The CDR3 contains 14 residues. J was trimmed by 13 bases and V by 3 bases; bases with no gene match: 8. The CDR3 loop reads CASSSGQGTPPLHF. As DNA, the CDR3 is TGTGCCAGCAGCTCAGGACAGGGGACTCCCCCCCTCCACTTT.

The V and J genes are TRBV19 and TRBJ2-7; D possibly corresponds to TRBD2 (6 bases). This CDR3 spans 15 amino acids. The V gene's germline CDR1 is LNHDA and CDR2 SQIVND (reference sequence). Trimming pared 1 base from V and 3 bases from J, leaving 13 bases between. The CDR3 DNA reads TGTGCCAGTAGTATAGGGGGAGGAGCCCACTACGAGCAGTACTTC. Its protein product is CASSIGGGAHYEQYF. The entire variable domain, with the rest obtained from reference TRBV19 and TRBJ2-7, is as follows: DGGITQSPKYLFRKEGQNVTLSCEQNLNHDAMYWYRQDPGQGLRLIYYSQIVNDFQKGDIAEGYSVSREKKESFPLTVTSAQKNPTAFYLCASSIGGGAHYEQYFGPGTRLTVT.

This chain joins TRBV2 and TRBJ1-4, with D possibly TRBD1 on 5 matching bases. There are 14 residues in the CDR3. Germline V gene lookup returns CDR1 SNHLY and CDR2 FYNNEI. Between the trimmed V and J ends, which lost 7 bases and 4 bases, there was a span of 13 bases. CDR3 in amino acids: CASIQDGSNEKLFF. The CDR3 DNA is TGTGCCAGCATACAGGACGGAAGTAATGAAAAACTGTTTTTT. The whole variable domain, filled in from reference TRBV2 and TRBJ1-4, reads EPEVTQTPSHQVTQMGQEVILRCVPISNHLYFYWYRQILGQKVEFLVSFYNNEISEKSEIFDDQFSVERPDGSNFTLKIRSTKLEDSAMYFCASIQDGSNEKLFFGSGTQLSVL.

The V gene is TRBV18, the J gene TRBJ2-3; D gene ambiguous. Trimming took 4 bases from V and 0 from J, leaving 8 bases between them. The CDR3 loop spans 14 amino acids. Germline values: CDR1 KGHSH, CDR2 LQKENI. The CDR3 region has the DNA TGTGCCAGCTCACTATTAGCTAGCACAGATACGCAGTATTTT. It specifies CASSLLASTDTQYF.

The chain is built from TRBV30 and TRBJ2-7; tentative D call: TRBD2 (5 bases). Germline values: CDR1 GTSNPN, CDR2 SVGIG (reference sequence). Trimming left V 1 base short and J 5 bases short, with 12 bases between. The CDR3 contains 13 residues. CDR3 protein: CAWSGGLVNEQYF. The CDR3 DNA sequence: TGTGCCTGGAGTGGAGGGTTAGTGAACGAGCAGTACTTC.

V and J are TRBV5-6 and TRBJ2-5, with 7 bases aligning to TRBD1. Per the germline V gene, CDR1 is SGHDT and CDR2 is YYEEEE. V gave up 4 bases and J gave up 5 bases; unmatched junction bases: 8. The CDR3 contains 14 residues. CDR3 coding DNA: TGTGCCAGCAGCGACGCCGGGACAGATGAGACCCAGTACTTC. Its protein product is CASSDAGTDETQYF.

The rearrangement uses TRBV19 and TRBJ1-1; 8 nucleotides agree with TRBD1. V gave up 6 bases and J gave up 6 bases; unmatched junction bases: 9. CDR1 and CDR2 (germline): LNHDA, SQIVND (reference sequence). The CDR3 spans 14 residues. This CDR3 is CASRPRGQVSEAFF. In DNA form, the CDR3 reads TGTGCCAGTAGACCCCGGGGACAGGTCTCTGAAGCTTTCTTT.

This clone was recorded many times. The sample contains more than one DNA sequence encoding this CDR3. The genes are TRBV7-2 and TRBJ1-1; TRBD1 matches 9 bases. The junction had 4 bases not matched to a gene; V was cut back by 4 bases and J by 4 bases. From germline, CDR1 is SGHTA and CDR2 FQGNSA. The CDR3 has 14 residues. This chain's CDR3 is CASSSVTGGTEAFF. Written as DNA, the CDR3 is TGTGCCAGCAGCTCCGTGACAGGGGGCACTGAAGCTTTCTTT.

This clone has only a few counts. The J gene is TRBJ2-6, the V gene TRBV2; D is ambiguous. This CDR3 contains 14 residues. Trimming took off 7 bases at V and 1 base at J, with 8 bases between the two ends. Germline V gene sequence: CDR1 SNHLY, CDR2 FYNNEI. For the CDR3, the DNA is TGTGCCAGCAAGTACGGGTCTGGGGCCAACGTCCTGACTTTC. Residues: CASKYGSGANVLTF.

The CDR3 coding sequence is TGTGCCAGCAGCTTAGGTAACGCGCAGGCCAATGAGCAGTTCTTC. Translated, it gives CASSLGNAQANEQFF. The V call is TRBV7-9, the J call TRBJ2-1; D is undetermined. The CDR3 contains 15 residues. Trimming left V 1 base short and J 6 bases short, with 13 bases between. Germline values: CDR1 SEHNR, CDR2 FQNEAQ (reference sequence).

The chain joins TRBV5-5 to TRBJ1-1; D unresolved. This CDR3 spans 13 amino acids. V was cut by 4 bases and J by 1 base, with 8 bases left in between. Germline V lookup: CDR1 SGHKS, CDR2 YYEKEE (reference sequence). The CDR3 DNA reads as TGTGCCAGCAGCACCCACAGGAACACTGAAGCTTTCTTT. Translating it yields CASSTHRNTEAFF.

V gene TRBV28 combines with J gene TRBJ1-1; D might be TRBD1 (6 bases). Germline-derived CDR1 and CDR2 are MDHEN and SYDVKM. This CDR3 contains 16 residues. V dropped 5 bases and J dropped 7 bases, with 23 bases sitting between them. The CDR3 sequence: CASSRPGLPARGEAFF. The DNA of the CDR3 is TGTGCCAGCAGTCGCCCTGGACTCCCCGCCAGGGGTGAAGCTTTCTTT.

This chain joins TRBV7-8 and TRBJ2-5; D call uncertain. V gave up 5 bases and J gave up 0 bases, with 10 bases separating them. Germline-derived CDR1 and CDR2 are SGHVS and FQNEAQ. This CDR3 comprises 14 residues. The DNA for the CDR3 is TGTGCCAGCAGCCTCCTTCAGTACCAAGAGACCCAGTACTTC. Protein sequence: CASSLLQYQETQYF. The complete variable domain, with remaining parts taken from reference TRBV7-8 and TRBJ2-5, reads GAGVSQSPRYKVAKRGQDVALRCDPISGHVSLFWYQQALGQGPEFLTYFQNEAQLDKSGLPSDRFFAERPEGSVSTLKIQRTQQEDSAVYLCASSLLQYQETQYFGPGTRLLVL.

The gene calls are TRBV7-6 and TRBJ2-7; D tentatively fits TRBD1 or TRBD2 (5 bases each). Trimming shortened V by 4 bases and J by 0 bases, and 10 bases separated the two germline ends. The CDR3 is made up of 14 amino acids. CDR1 SGHVS and CDR2 FNYEAQ come from the germline V gene. The CDR3 DNA sequence: TGTGCCAGCAGCTCCGGGACGGTCTCCTACGAGCAGTACTTC. Encoded protein: CASSSGTVSYEQYF. Combining the CDR3 with reference TRBV7-6 and TRBJ2-7 gives the whole variable domain GAGVSQSPRYKVTKRGQDVALRCDPISGHVSLYWYRQALGQGPEFLTYFNYEAQQDKSGLPNDRFSAERPEGSISTLTIQRTEQRDSAMYRCASSSGTVSYEQYFGPGTRLTVT.

The V call is TRBV10-3, the J call TRBJ2-5, with 10 bases that match TRBD2. The CDR3 totals 15 residues. CDR1 is ENHRY, CDR2 SYGVKD, per germline. With 8 bases clipped from V and 0 bases from J, the junction kept 6 bases outside the gene matches. Written as DNA, the CDR3 is TGTGCCATCGGGAGAACTAGCGGGAACCAAGAGACCCAGTACTTC. The encoded protein is CAIGRTSGNQETQYF.

This clone showed up just once. The chain uses TRBV30 and TRBJ2-1; no clear D gene. CDR1 is GTSNPN and CDR2 is SVGIG in the germline V gene (reference sequence). V lost 2 bases to trimming and J lost 14 bases, with 13 bases between them. CDR3 length: 11 residues. The CDR3 reads CAWSHGRIKFF. DNA of the CDR3: TGTGCCTGGAGTCACGGGCGAATTAAGTTCTTC.

J is TRBJ1-3 and V is TRBV2, with a possible D match to TRBD1 (5 bases). Deletions cut 3 bases from V and 0 bases from J, with 6 bases between. Germline assignment: CDR1 SNHLY and CDR2 FYNNEI. The CDR3 totals 14 residues. The CDR3 spells CASSEGDSGNTIYF. CDR3 in DNA: TGTGCCAGCAGTGAGGGGGACTCTGGAAACACCATATATTTT.

This clone was found many times. The CDR3 coding sequence is TGTGCCAGCAGCTTTTTAGGGACAGGGAGTGGCAATGAGCAGTTCTTC. Its translation: CASSFLGTGSGNEQFF. The chain recombines TRBV7-9 with TRBJ2-1; 9 bases line up with TRBD1. Trimming took 3 bases from V and 6 from J; bases not matched to a gene: 9. Germline CDR1 reads SEHNR; CDR2 reads FQNEAQ (reference sequence). The CDR3 is 16 amino acids.

CDR3 residues: CASSLGDLPGNSPLHF. The CDR3 nucleotides are TGCGCCAGCAGCTTGGGGGACCTCCCAGGTAATTCACCCCTCCACTTT. This chain joins TRBV5-1 and TRBJ1-6; TRBD1 is a possible D gene (5 bases). CDR3 length: 16 residues. Per germline, CDR1 SGHRS and CDR2 YFSETQ. V was trimmed by 0 bases and J by 6 bases, leaving 13 bases between them.

The rearrangement joins TRBV9 to TRBJ1-6, with D uncertain. CDR1 SGDLS and CDR2 YYNGEE come from the germline V gene. This CDR3 is built from 13 residues. Trimming removed 0 bases at V and 9 bases at J, with 7 bases between. The CDR3 sequence is CASSVGGGSPLHF. In nucleotides, the CDR3 is TGTGCCAGCAGCGTAGGCGGAGGTTCACCCCTCCACTTT.

V is TRBV29-1 and J is TRBJ1-2; D gene uncertain. CDR1 and CDR2 from the germline V gene are SQVTM and ANQGSEA. The CDR3 is 17 residues long. V was cut by 8 bases and J by 0 bases, with 25 bases left in between. The CDR3 loop is CSTGPEGEDYPNYGYTF. The CDR3, as DNA: TGCAGCACTGGGCCGGAGGGTGAGGATTATCCTAACTATGGCTACACCTTC. The variable domain in full, with the rest retrieved from reference TRBV29-1 and TRBJ1-2, is SAVISQKPSRDICQRGTSLTIQCQVDSQVTMMFWYRQQPGQSLTLIATANQGSEATYESGFVIDKFPISRPNLTFSTLTVSNMSPEDSSIYLCSTGPEGEDYPNYGYTFGSGTRLTVV.

This rearrangement joins TRBV11-2 to TRBJ2-2, with no clear D. The germline CDR1 and CDR2 sequences are SGHAT and FQNNGV. CDR3 length equals 13 residues. Trimming cost V 3 bases and J 1 base, with 3 bases left between them. CDR3 in DNA: TGTGCCAGCAGCTTGTGGAACACCGGGGAGCTGTTTTTT. It encodes CASSLWNTGELFF.

The chain links TRBV5-1 to TRBJ1-4, with 8 bases fitting TRBD1. The length of the CDR3 is 18 residues. V trimming: 0 bases; J trimming: 0 bases; junction bases outside the gene matches: 7. Germline CDR1 SGHRS, CDR2 YFSETQ. DNA of the CDR3: TGCGCCAGCAGCTTGGACCTAATACAGGGGGCAACTAATGAAAAACTGTTTTTT. It encodes CASSLDLIQGATNEKLFF.

This clone has just a few counts. This rearrangement joins TRBV4-1 to TRBJ2-7; 7 bases line up with TRBD2. CDR1 is MGHRA, CDR2 YSYEKL, per germline. V lost 5 bases and J lost 0; bases outside the gene matches: 13. This CDR3 spans 17 amino acids. In DNA form, the CDR3 reads TGCGCCAGCAGCGCCGGGACTATCGGCCTCCTCTCCTACGAGCAGTACTTC. Its translation: CASSAGTIGLLSYEQYF.